This TCR beta chain was recovered during a study of blood T cell repertoires in COVID-19. Across the study: COVID-19 samples, acute and convalescent, were from the United States, Italy and Spain. PBMCs, B-cell-depleted T cells, or T cells provided the cDNA or gDNA that made up the material.

Authors' data handling: Estimates of nucleated cell counts were drawn from the amplification of reference gene primers. Repertoires were generated with immunoSEQ multiplex PCR, while TCRdb's copy carries only in-frame clones and drops some. For V, J and clone size, that table is used; D and trimming come from the DNA. The profile shows about 200,000 clones, roughly nine tenths of them singletons. CDR3 length: 15 residues. Trimming took off 3 bases at V and 5 bases at J, with 16 bases between the two ends. The V gene's germline CDR1 is MNHEY and CDR2 SVGAGI. V is TRBV6-5 and J is TRBJ1-1; no definite D call. The sample consisted of peripheral blood. The clonotype comes from a woman in her seventies with acute or convalescent COVID-19. Here the CDR3 reads CASSYPGGLWTEAFF. CDR3 bases: TGTGCCAGCAGTTATCCCGGCGGGCTATGGACTGAAGCTTTCTTT.